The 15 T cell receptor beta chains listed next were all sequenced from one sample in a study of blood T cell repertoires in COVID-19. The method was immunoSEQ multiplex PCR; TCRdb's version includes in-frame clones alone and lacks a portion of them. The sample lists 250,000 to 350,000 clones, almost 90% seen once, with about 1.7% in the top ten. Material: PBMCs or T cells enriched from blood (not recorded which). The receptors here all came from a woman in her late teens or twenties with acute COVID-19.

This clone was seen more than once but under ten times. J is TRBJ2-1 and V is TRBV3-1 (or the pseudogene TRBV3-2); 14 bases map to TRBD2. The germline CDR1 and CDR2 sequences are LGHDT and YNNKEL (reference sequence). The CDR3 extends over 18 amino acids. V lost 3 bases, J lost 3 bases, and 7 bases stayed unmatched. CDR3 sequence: CASSHYPGTSGSYNEQFF. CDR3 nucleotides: TGTGCCAGCAGCCATTACCCCGGGACTAGCGGGAGCTACAATGAGCAGTTCTTC.

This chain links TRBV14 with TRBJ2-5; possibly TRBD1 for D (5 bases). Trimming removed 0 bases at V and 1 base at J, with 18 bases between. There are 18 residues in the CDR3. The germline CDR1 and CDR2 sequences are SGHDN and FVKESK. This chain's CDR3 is CASSQEGVTAWPQETQYF. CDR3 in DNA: TGTGCCAGCAGCCAAGAAGGGGTCACGGCATGGCCCCAAGAGACCCAGTACTTC.

The CDR3 sequence is CAISEASGSDEQFF. CDR3 bases: TGTGCCATCAGTGAGGCTAGCGGGTCGGATGAGCAGTTCTTC. This rearrangement joins TRBV10-3 to TRBJ2-1, with 8 bases fitting TRBD2. Germline CDR1 ENHRY, CDR2 SYGVKD. With V trimmed by 2 bases and J by 8 bases, 5 bases remained unmatched. CDR3 length equals 14 residues.

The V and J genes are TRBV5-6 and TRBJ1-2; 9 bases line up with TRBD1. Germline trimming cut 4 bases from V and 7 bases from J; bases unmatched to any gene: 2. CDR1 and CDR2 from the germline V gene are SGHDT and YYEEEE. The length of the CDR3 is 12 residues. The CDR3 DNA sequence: TGTGCCAGCAGCCTGGACAGGGGTGGCTACACCTTC. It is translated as CASSLDRGGYTF.

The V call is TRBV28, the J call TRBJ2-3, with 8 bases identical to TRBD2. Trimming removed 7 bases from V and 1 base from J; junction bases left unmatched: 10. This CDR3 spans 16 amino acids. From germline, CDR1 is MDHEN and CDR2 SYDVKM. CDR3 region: CASTTGPGGGTDTQYF. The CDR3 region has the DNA TGTGCCAGCACCACTGGGCCGGGAGGGGGCACAGATACGCAGTATTTT. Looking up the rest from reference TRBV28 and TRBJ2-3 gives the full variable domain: DVKVTQSSRYLVKRTGEKVFLECVQDMDHENMFWYRQDPGLGLRLIYFSYDVKMKEKGDIPEGYSVSREKKERFSLILESASTNQTSMYLCASTTGPGGGTDTQYFGPGTRLTVL.

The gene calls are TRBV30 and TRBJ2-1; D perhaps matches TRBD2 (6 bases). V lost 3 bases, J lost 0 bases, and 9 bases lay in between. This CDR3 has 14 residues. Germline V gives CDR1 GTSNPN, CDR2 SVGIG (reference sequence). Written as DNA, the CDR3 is TGTGCCTGGAGGGGACTGAGCTCCTACAATGAGCAGTTCTTC. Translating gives CAWRGLSSYNEQFF.

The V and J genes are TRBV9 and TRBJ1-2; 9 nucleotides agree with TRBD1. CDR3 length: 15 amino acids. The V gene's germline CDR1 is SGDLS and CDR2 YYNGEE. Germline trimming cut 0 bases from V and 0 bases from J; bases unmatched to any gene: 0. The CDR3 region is CASSVGQGANYGYTF. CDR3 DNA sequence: TGTGCCAGCAGCGTAGGACAGGGGGCTAACTATGGCTACACCTTC.

Written as DNA, the CDR3 is TGCAGCGTTGAAGACCTTAGGGACAGCTCTAGAGAGACCCAGTACTTC. Amino acid sequence: CSVEDLRDSSRETQYF. V is TRBV29-1 and J is TRBJ2-5; 7 bases fit TRBD1. V lost 0 bases to trimming and J lost 4 bases; unmatched junction nucleotides: 11. The CDR3 extends over 16 amino acids. Looked up from germline, CDR1 is SQVTM and CDR2 is ANQGSEA.

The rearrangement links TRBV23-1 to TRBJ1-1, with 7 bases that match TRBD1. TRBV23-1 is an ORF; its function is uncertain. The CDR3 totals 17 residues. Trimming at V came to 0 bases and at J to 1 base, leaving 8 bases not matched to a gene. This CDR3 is CASSQSQGQDENTEAFF. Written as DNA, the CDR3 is TGCGCCAGCAGTCAATCCCAAGGACAGGACGAGAACACTGAAGCTTTCTTT.

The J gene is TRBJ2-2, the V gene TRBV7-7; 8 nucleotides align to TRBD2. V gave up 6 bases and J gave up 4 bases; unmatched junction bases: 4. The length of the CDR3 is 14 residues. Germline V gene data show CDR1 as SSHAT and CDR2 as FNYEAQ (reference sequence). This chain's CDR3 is CASSTSGTTGELFF. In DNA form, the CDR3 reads TGTGCCAGCAGTACTAGCGGCACCACCGGGGAGCTGTTTTTT.

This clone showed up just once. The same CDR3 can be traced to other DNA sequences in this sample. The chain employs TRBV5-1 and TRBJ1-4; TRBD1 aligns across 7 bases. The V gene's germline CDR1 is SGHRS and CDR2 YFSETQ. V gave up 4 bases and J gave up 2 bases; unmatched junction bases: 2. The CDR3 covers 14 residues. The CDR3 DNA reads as TGCGCCAGCAGCAGGGACAGCACTAATGAAAAACTGTTTTTT. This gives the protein CASSRDSTNEKLFF. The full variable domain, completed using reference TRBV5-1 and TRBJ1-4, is KAGVTQTPRYLIKTRGQQVTLSCSPISGHRSVSWYQQTPGQGLQFLFEYFSETQRNKGNFPGRFSGRQFSNSRSEMNVSTLELGDSALYLCASSRDSTNEKLFFGSGTQLSVL.

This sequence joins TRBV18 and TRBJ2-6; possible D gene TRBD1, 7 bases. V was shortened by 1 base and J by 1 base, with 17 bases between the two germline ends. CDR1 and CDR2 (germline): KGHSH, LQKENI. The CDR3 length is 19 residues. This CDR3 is CASSPLLGRGVSGANVLTF. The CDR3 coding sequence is TGTGCCAGCTCACCACTGCTTGGCAGGGGGGTATCTGGGGCCAACGTCCTGACTTTC.

CDR3 in amino acids: CSVLGQGETQYF. In DNA form, the CDR3 reads TGCAGCGTTTTAGGACAGGGCGAGACCCAGTACTTC. The rearrangement uses TRBV29-1 and TRBJ2-5; 8 nucleotides match TRBD1. The CDR3 extends over 12 amino acids. Germline CDR1 reads SQVTM; CDR2 reads ANQGSEA. The J segment lost 5 bases and the V segment lost 5 bases, leaving 4 bases of the junction unmatched.

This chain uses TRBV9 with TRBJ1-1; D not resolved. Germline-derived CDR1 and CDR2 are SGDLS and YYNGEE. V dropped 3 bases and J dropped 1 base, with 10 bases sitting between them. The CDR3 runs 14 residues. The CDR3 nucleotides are TGTGCCAGCAGCGGTAAAGGCGGGAACACTGAAGCTTTCTTT. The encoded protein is CASSGKGGNTEAFF.

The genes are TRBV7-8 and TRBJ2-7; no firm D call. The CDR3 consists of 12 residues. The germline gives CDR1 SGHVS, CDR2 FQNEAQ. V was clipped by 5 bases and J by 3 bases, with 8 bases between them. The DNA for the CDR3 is TGTGCCAGCAGCCCTACAGACTACGAGCAGTACTTC. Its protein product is CASSPTDYEQYF.